These 21 T cell receptor beta chains came from one sample sequenced in a study of shared clonotypes between healthy human individuals. Here immunoSEQ multiplex PCR was the method, and the copy in TCRdb shows in-frame clones only, minus some. The sample contains 1,400,000 or so clones, just under 99% of which appear only once. The sequencing input was naive CD4+ T cells sorted from blood. Subset described: CD45RA+ positively selected. The receptor source for this set is a young man in good health.

The chain carries TRBV6-1 and TRBJ2-7; TRBD1 matches 7 bases. This CDR3 has 13 residues. V gave up 5 bases and J gave up 6 bases; unmatched junction bases: 7. Germline loops: CDR1 MNHNS, CDR2 SASEGT. The CDR3 nucleotides read TGTGCCAGCAGTCAGGGGACAGTAGGCGAGCAGTACTTC. It yields the protein CASSQGTVGEQYF.

The chain combines TRBV2 with TRBJ1-2; 8 bases match TRBD1. The CDR3 length is 15 residues. V gave up 2 bases and J gave up 1 base; unmatched junction bases: 3. Germline V gives CDR1 SNHLY, CDR2 FYNNEI. CDR3 protein: CASSETGQVNYGYTF. The CDR3 bases are TGTGCCAGCAGTGAAACGGGACAGGTTAACTATGGCTACACCTTC.

The chain is built from TRBV4-1 and TRBJ2-7; TRBD2 matches at 7 bases. This CDR3 comprises 15 residues. Germline-derived CDR1 and CDR2 are MGHRA and YSYEKL. V dropped 2 bases and J dropped 2; count of bases not matched to a gene: 6. The CDR3 sequence is CASSQSSGIPYEQYF. The CDR3 nucleotides are TGCGCCAGCAGCCAAAGCAGCGGGATCCCCTACGAGCAGTACTTC.

The chain recombines TRBV6-5 with TRBJ2-3, with 8 bases lining up with TRBD1. The CDR3 has 15 amino acids. Germline V gene sequence: CDR1 MNHEY, CDR2 SVGAGI. The junction had 5 bases not matched to a gene; V was cut back by 5 bases and J by 1 base. CDR3 nucleotide sequence: TGTGCCAGCAGTAAACGGACAGGGCGCACAGATACGCAGTATTTT. This codes for CASSKRTGRTDTQYF.

This chain links TRBV20-1 with TRBJ2-1; TRBD1 matches at 8 bases. The germline V gene encodes CDR1 DFQATT and CDR2 SNEGSKA (reference sequence). The CDR3 runs to 10 residues. This CDR3 is CRGQGNEQFF. DNA of the CDR3: TGCAGAGGACAGGGAAATGAGCAGTTCTTC.

This chain links TRBV5-1 with TRBJ2-7, with TRBD2 matching 11 bases. Germline V gene lookup returns CDR1 SGHRS and CDR2 YFSETQ. The J segment lost 6 bases and the V segment lost 2 bases, leaving 4 bases of the junction unmatched. The CDR3 is 14 amino acids. Here the CDR3 DNA reads TGCGCCAGCAGCTTCACTAGCGGGAGTTCCGAGCAGTACTTC. Protein product: CASSFTSGSSEQYF.

V is TRBV19 and J is TRBJ2-4; 8 bases map to TRBD1. The germline CDR1 and CDR2 sequences are LNHDA and SQIVND (reference sequence). The V segment lost 4 bases and the J segment 8 bases; nucleotides outside the gene matches: 4. This CDR3 has 13 amino acids. CDR3 residues: CASSTGGSYIQYF. CDR3 coding DNA: TGTGCCAGTAGTACAGGGGGCTCGTACATTCAGTACTTC. The entire variable domain, with the rest obtained from reference TRBV19 and TRBJ2-4, is as follows: DGGITQSPKYLFRKEGQNVTLSCEQNLNHDAMYWYRQDPGQGLRLIYYSQIVNDFQKGDIAEGYSVSREKKESFPLTVTSAQKNPTAFYLCASSTGGSYIQYFGAGTRLSVL.

This clone was seen once. This rearrangement joins TRBV7-2 to TRBJ1-1; D remains ambiguous. This CDR3 is built from 15 residues. Germline assignment: CDR1 SGHTA and CDR2 FQGNSA. V lost 2 bases and J lost 1, with 11 bases in between. The CDR3, as DNA: TGTGCCAGCAGCTTACTCCAGCTACGGAACACTGAAGCTTTCTTT. Residues: CASSLLQLRNTEAFF.

V and J are TRBV2 and TRBJ1-1; D perhaps matches TRBD1 (5 bases). Germline values: CDR1 SNHLY, CDR2 FYNNEI. This CDR3 has 13 residues. The V end was cut by 6 bases, the J end by 8 bases, with 16 bases between. CDR3 nucleotide sequence: TGTGCCAGCAGGGGGACCGCCTCAGGGGAAGCTTTCTTT. Translated, it gives CASRGTASGEAFF.

This chain connects TRBV27 to TRBJ2-1, with no clear D. V was trimmed by 5 bases and J by 6 bases, leaving 8 bases between them. Germline V gene sequence: CDR1 MNHEY, CDR2 SMNVEV (reference sequence). The CDR3 totals 12 residues. DNA for the CDR3: TGTGCCAGCAGTCGCATTATCAATGAGCAGTTCTTC. Translated: CASSRIINEQFF.

This rearrangement joins TRBV25-1 to TRBJ2-2; TRBD1 agrees at 10 bases. V lost 6 bases, J lost 2 bases, and 3 bases stayed unmatched. The germline V gene encodes CDR1 MGHDK and CDR2 SYGVNS. This CDR3 comprises 15 residues. As DNA, the CDR3 is TGTGCCAGCAGAGACAGGGGGCCAAACACCGGGGAGCTGTTTTTT. It is translated as CASRDRGPNTGELFF.

This sequence joins TRBV10-3 and TRBJ2-1, with 8 bases matching TRBD1. V shed 6 bases and J 6 bases; nucleotides not matched to a gene: 7. Germline CDR1 is ENHRY and CDR2 is SYGVKD. The CDR3 is 14 residues long. CDR3 coding DNA: TGTGCCATCAGCCCAGGGGGCAGGTTCAATGAGCAGTTCTTC. Its protein is CAISPGGRFNEQFF.

The chain links TRBV9 to TRBJ2-2; D uncertain. CDR1 and CDR2 from the germline V gene are SGDLS and YYNGEE. Trimming took off 3 bases at V and 8 bases at J, with 14 bases between the two ends. The CDR3 contains 14 residues. The CDR3 reads CASSETTLGGELFF. The CDR3 DNA sequence: TGTGCCAGCAGCGAAACGACATTGGGTGGGGAGCTGTTTTTT.

The chain uses TRBV5-1 and TRBJ1-5, with D unclear. V gave up 0 bases and J gave up 5 bases, with 6 bases separating them. In germline, CDR1 is SGHRS, CDR2 YFSETQ. CDR3 length equals 13 residues. The CDR3 region is CASSLGIDQPQHF. The CDR3 nucleotides are TGCGCCAGCAGCTTGGGAATCGATCAGCCCCAGCATTTT.

V usage is TRBV4-3 and J usage is TRBJ1-2; 12 bases agree with TRBD1. The CDR3 sequence is 19 residues long. Germline assignment: CDR1 LGHNA and CDR2 YSLEER. The J segment lost 4 bases and the V segment lost 2 bases, leaving 14 bases of the junction unmatched. Here the CDR3 DNA reads TGCGCCAGCAGCCAATCGTATGGGGGACAGGGGGCGCTGGGCTATGGCTACACCTTC. Protein sequence: CASSQSYGGQGALGYGYTF.

This chain joins TRBV19 and TRBJ1-2; possible D gene TRBD1, 5 bases. The germline V gene has CDR1 LNHDA and CDR2 SQIVND (reference sequence). The CDR3 is made up of 14 amino acids. V was shortened by 6 bases and J by 7 bases, with 18 bases between the two germline ends. The DNA of the CDR3 is TGTGCCAGTAGCTTGGACAAGGGGAAGGGTGGCTACACCTTC. It codes for CASSLDKGKGGYTF.

The chain uses TRBV2 and TRBJ1-4, with D possibly being TRBD1 (6 bases). The germline V gene has CDR1 SNHLY and CDR2 FYNNEI. V dropped 3 bases and J dropped 14 bases, with 22 bases sitting between them. The CDR3 has 15 amino acids. This CDR3 is CASSDLLQGGDKLFF. The CDR3 region has the DNA TGTGCCAGCAGTGATCTCTTACAGGGTGGGGATAAGCTGTTTTTT.

The rearrangement joins TRBV4-1 to TRBJ2-7; TRBD1 agrees at 7 bases. This CDR3 has 15 amino acids. Germline V gene sequence: CDR1 MGHRA, CDR2 YSYEKL. With V trimmed by 3 bases and J by 3 bases, 8 bases remained unmatched. The CDR3: CASSHPPGQIYEQYF. CDR3 coding DNA: TGCGCCAGCAGCCACCCACCGGGACAGATCTACGAGCAGTACTTC.

The V and J genes are TRBV6-6 and TRBJ2-1; D not certain. V dropped 10 bases and J dropped 4 bases, with 14 bases sitting between them. Germline CDR1 reads MNHNY; CDR2 reads SVGAGI (reference sequence). The CDR3 is 13 amino acids. In DNA form, the CDR3 reads TGTGCCACCACCCCCGGGCCATACAATGAGCAGTTCTTC. Translated: CATTPGPYNEQFF.

In the case of this clone: The same CDR3 can be traced to other DNA sequences in this sample. The CDR3 DNA reads TGCGCCAGCAGCCAAGTCTTTAATGAGCAGTTCTTC. Translation gives CASSQVFNEQFF. The chain employs TRBV4-1 and TRBJ2-1; D remains ambiguous. Germline V gene lookup returns CDR1 MGHRA and CDR2 YSYEKL. The CDR3 consists of 12 residues. Trimming left V 1 base short and J 7 bases short, with 5 bases between.

V usage is TRBV30 and J usage is TRBJ1-5; 11 nucleotides agree with TRBD1. The trim removed 0 bases at V and 6 bases at J, leaving 4 bases unmatched. The CDR3 loop spans 15 amino acids. Looked up from germline, CDR1 is GTSNPN and CDR2 is SVGIG (reference sequence). The CDR3 DNA follows: TGTGCCTGGAGTGTACCCGGACAGGGGGCTCAGCCCCAGCATTTT. Translation gives CAWSVPGQGAQPQHF.